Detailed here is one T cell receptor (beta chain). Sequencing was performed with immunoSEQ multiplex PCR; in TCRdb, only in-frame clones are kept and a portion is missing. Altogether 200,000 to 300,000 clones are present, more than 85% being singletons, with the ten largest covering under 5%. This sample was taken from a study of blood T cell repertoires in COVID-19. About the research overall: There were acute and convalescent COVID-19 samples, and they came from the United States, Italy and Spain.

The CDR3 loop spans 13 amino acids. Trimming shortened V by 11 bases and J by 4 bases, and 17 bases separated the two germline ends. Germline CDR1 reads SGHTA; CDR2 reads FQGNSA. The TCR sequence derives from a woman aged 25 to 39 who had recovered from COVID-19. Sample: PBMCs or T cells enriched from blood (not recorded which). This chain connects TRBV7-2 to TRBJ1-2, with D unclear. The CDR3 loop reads CAGGMSAGYGYTF. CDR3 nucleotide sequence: TGTGCCGGTGGTATGAGTGCAGGCTATGGCTACACCTTC.